This TCR beta chain was documented in a study of control samples from healthy donors and cancer patients. Germline V lookup: CDR1 SGHTA, CDR2 FQGTGA. Deletions cut 5 bases from V and 2 bases from J, with 9 bases between. The CDR3 extends over 13 amino acids. The method was immunoSEQ multiplex PCR; TCRdb's version includes in-frame clones alone and lacks a portion of them. The repertoire holds approximately 120,000 clones, with around 89% as singletons. The sample consisted of blood. The sequence derives from a woman aged 50 to 60 in good health. V and J are TRBV7-3 and TRBJ1-1; D uncertain. The CDR3 spells CASSEQRNTEAFF. The CDR3 DNA sequence: TGTGCCAGCAGCGAACAGAGAAACACTGAAGCTTTCTTT.